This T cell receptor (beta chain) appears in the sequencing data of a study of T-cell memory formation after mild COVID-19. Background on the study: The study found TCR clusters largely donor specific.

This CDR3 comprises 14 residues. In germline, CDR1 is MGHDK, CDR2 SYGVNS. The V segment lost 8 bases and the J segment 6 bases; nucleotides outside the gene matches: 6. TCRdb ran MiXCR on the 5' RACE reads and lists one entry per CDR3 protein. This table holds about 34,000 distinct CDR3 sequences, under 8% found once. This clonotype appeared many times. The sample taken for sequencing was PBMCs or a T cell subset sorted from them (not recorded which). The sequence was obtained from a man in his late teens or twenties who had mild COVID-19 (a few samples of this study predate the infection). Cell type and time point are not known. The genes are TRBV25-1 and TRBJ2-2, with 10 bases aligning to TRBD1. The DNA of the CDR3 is TGTGCCAGCTCCGGGACAGGGGACGCCGGGGAGCTGTTTTTT. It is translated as CASSGTGDAGELFF.